The sequence of this TCR beta chain was determined in a study of OX40 agonist ivuxolimab in advanced cancers. For the study at large: With ivuxolimab, an agonistic anti-OX40 (CD134) antibody, patients were treated. Patients received ivuxolimab, an intravenous treatment, every 2 weeks at 0.01 to 10 mg/kg.

Measured with immunoSEQ multiplex PCR; TCRdb has only the in-frame clones, and not every one. This sample has tens of thousands of clones, with around 84% found just once. Note on this clone: What it binds is unknown.

The study's findings and limits: Normalized expansion of T-cell clones was also low for some nonresponders. CD4+ and CD8+ T cells in blood underwent clonal expansion by week 6 at 0.1 to 3.0 mg/kg.

The TCR was taken from an adult with an advanced solid tumor such as melanoma, head and neck, liver or kidney cancer. The sample here was CD4+ or CD8+ T cells sorted from blood, taken in a trial of the OX40 agonist ivuxolimab.

CDR3 in DNA: TGTGCCAGCAGCCAAAGAGGGCCAGGGGATAATTCACCCCTCCACTTT. It is translated as CASSQRGPGDNSPLHF. This sequence joins TRBV7-2 and TRBJ1-6, with D possibly TRBD1 on 6 matching bases. The ends were cut back, 5 bases at V and 5 bases at J, with 16 bases in the middle. Germline loops: CDR1 SGHTA, CDR2 FQGNSA. The CDR3 extends over 16 amino acids.